This entry is about one T cell receptor beta chain. Its antigen remains unknown. Germline V CDR1 and CDR2: GTSNPN, SVGIG (reference sequence). V gave up 7 bases and J gave up 3 bases; unmatched junction bases: 11. The CDR3 totals 15 residues. This sample stems from a study of cytomegalovirus exposure and HLA in healthy donors. Regarding the study as a whole: There were some public TCRs occurring in many donors, but most TCR sequences were rare. TCR beta sequences reportedly predicted most subjects' HLA-A and HLA-B alleles accurately. The authors confirmed in vitro that a few CMV-associated chains were specific for CMV antigens. Immune exposure data for these donors was limited to CMV serostatus.

The PCR ran on 60 Vbeta and 13 Jbeta primers. Measured with immunoSEQ multiplex PCR; TCRdb has only the in-frame clones, and not every one. The table lists around 120,000 clones, 77% of them singletons. This chain connects TRBV30 to TRBJ2-7; 11 bases fit TRBD1. Sequenced sample: PBMCs. This receptor was taken from a man aged 50 to 60 in good health and CMV-seropositive. CDR3 sequence: CASTTPGTGGYEQYF. CDR3 bases: TGTGCCTCGACTACGCCCGGGACAGGGGGCTACGAGCAGTACTTC.